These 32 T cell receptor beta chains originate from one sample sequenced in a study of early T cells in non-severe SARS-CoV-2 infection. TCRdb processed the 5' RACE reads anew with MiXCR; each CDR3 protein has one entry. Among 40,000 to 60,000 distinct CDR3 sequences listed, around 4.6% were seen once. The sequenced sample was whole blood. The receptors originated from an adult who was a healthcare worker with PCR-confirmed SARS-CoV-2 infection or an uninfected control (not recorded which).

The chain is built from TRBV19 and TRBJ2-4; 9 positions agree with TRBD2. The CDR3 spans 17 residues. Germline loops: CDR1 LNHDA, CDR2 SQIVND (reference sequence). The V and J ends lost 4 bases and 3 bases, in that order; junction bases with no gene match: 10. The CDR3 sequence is CASSTHSIAGVKNIQYF. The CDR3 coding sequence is TGTGCCAGTAGTACCCACTCGATAGCGGGAGTCAAAAACATTCAGTACTTC. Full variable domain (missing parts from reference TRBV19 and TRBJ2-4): DGGITQSPKYLFRKEGQNVTLSCEQNLNHDAMYWYRQDPGQGLRLIYYSQIVNDFQKGDIAEGYSVSREKKESFPLTVTSAQKNPTAFYLCASSTHSIAGVKNIQYFGAGTRLSVL.

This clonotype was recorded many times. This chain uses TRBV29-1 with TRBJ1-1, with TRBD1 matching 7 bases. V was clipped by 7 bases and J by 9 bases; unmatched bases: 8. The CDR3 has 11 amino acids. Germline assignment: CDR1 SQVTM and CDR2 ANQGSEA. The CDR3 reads CSGEQGQKAFF. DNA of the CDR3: TGCAGCGGGGAACAGGGGCAGAAAGCTTTCTTT. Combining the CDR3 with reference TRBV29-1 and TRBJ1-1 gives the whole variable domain SAVISQKPSRDICQRGTSLTIQCQVDSQVTMMFWYRQQPGQSLTLIATANQGSEATYESGFVIDKFPISRPNLTFSTLTVSNMSPEDSSIYLCSGEQGQKAFFGQGTRLTVV.

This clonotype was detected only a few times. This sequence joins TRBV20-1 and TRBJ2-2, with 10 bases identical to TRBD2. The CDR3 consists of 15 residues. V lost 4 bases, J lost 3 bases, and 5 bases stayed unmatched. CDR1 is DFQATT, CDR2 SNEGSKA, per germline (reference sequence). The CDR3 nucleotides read TGCAGTGCTACTTCTAGCGGGAGACACACCGGGGAGCTGTTTTTT. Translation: CSATSSGRHTGELFF.

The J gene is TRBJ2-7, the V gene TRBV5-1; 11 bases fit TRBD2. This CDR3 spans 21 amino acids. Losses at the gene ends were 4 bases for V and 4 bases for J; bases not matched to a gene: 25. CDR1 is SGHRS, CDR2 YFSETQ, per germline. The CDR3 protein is CASSPGKLEGWTSGQDYEQYF. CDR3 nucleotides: TGCGCCAGCAGCCCGGGGAAGTTAGAGGGGTGGACTAGCGGGCAAGATTACGAGCAGTACTTC.

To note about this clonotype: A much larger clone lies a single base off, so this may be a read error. CDR3: CASWLKQGTEAFF. The CDR3 DNA sequence: TGTGCCAGCTGGCTTAAACAGGGGACTGAAGCTTTCTTT. The chain carries TRBV6-6 and TRBJ1-1, with TRBD1 matching 7 bases. Trimming took 8 bases from V and 5 from J; bases not matched to a gene: 8. CDR1 and CDR2 (germline): MNHNY, SVGAGI (reference sequence). The CDR3 covers 13 residues.

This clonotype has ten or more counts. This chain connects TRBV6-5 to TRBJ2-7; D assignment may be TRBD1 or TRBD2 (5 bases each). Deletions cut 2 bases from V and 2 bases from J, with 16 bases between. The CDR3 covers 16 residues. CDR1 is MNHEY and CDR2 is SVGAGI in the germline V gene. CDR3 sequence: CASSYKGSWGTYEQYF. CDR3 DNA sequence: TGTGCCAGCAGTTACAAGGGGAGTTGGGGAACCTACGAGCAGTACTTC.

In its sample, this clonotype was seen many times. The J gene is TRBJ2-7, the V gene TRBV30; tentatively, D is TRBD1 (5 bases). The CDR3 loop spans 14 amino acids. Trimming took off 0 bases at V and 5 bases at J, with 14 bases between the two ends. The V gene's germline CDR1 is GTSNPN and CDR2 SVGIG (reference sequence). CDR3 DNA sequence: TGTGCCTGGAGTGTCCGGACATGGGGAAACGAGCAGTACTTC. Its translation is CAWSVRTWGNEQYF. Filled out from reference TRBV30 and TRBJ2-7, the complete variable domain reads SQTIHQWPATLVQPVGSPLSLECTVEGTSNPNLYWYRQAAGRGLQLLFYSVGIGQISSEVPQNLSASRPQDRQFILSSKKLLLSDSGFYLCAWSVRTWGNEQYFGPGTRLTVT.

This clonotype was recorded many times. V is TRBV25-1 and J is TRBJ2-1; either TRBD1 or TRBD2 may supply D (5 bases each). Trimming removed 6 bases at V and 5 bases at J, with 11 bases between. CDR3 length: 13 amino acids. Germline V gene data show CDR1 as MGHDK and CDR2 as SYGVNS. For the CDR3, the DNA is TGTGCCAGCAGGGGGGAAAACAACAATGAGCAGTTCTTC. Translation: CASRGENNNEQFF.

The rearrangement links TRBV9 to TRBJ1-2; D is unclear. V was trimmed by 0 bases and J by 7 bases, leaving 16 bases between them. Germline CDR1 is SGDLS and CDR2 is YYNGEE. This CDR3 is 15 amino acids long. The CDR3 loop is CASSVALQDVSGYTF. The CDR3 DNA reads TGTGCCAGCAGCGTAGCTTTGCAGGATGTCAGTGGCTACACCTTC.

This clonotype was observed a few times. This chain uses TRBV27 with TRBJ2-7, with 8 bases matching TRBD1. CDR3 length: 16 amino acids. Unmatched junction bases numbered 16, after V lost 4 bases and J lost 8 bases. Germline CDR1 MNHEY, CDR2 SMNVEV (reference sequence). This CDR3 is CASSSLGTGPFLKQYF. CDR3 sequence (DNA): TGTGCCAGCAGTTCACTAGGGACAGGCCCATTTTTGAAGCAGTACTTC.

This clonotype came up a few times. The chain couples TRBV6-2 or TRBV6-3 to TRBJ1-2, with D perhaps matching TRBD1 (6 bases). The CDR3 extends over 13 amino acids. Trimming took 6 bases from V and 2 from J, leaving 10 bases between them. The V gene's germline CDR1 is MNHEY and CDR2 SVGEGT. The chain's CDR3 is CASSRDRNYGYTF. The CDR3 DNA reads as TGTGCCAGCAGCCGCGACAGGAACTATGGCTACACCTTC.

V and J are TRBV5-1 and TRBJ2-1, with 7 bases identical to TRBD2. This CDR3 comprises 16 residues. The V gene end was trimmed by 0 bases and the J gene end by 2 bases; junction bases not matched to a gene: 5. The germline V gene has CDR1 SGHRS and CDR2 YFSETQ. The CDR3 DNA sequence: TGCGCCAGCAGCTTGGTTGGGCTAGCGGCCTACAATGAGCAGTTCTTC. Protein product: CASSLVGLAAYNEQFF.

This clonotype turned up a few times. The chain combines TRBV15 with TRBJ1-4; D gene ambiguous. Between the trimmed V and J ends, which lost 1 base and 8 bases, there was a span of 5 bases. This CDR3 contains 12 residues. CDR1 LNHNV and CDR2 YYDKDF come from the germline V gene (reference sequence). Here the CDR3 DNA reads TGTGCCACCAGCAGAGTGATGGAAAAACTGTTTTTT. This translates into CATSRVMEKLFF. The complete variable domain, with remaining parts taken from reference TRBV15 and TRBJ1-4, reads DAMVIQNPRYQVTQFGKPVTLSCSQTLNHNVMYWYQQKSSQAPKLLFHYYDKDFNNEADTPDNFQSRRPNTSFCFLDIRSPGLGDTAMYLCATSRVMEKLFFGSGTQLSVL.

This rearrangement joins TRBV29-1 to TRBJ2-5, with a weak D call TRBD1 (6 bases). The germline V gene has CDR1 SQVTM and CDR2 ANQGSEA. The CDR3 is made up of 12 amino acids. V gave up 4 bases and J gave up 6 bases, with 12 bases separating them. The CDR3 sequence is CSVVPGAQTQYF. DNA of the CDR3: TGCAGCGTTGTTCCAGGGGCTCAGACCCAGTACTTC.

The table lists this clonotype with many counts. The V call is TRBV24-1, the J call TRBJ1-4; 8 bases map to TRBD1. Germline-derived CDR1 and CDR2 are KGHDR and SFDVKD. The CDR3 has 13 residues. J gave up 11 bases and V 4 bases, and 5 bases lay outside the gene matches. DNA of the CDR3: TGTGCCACCAGTGACAGGACAGGGAGGAAACTGTTTTTT. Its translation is CATSDRTGRKLFF.

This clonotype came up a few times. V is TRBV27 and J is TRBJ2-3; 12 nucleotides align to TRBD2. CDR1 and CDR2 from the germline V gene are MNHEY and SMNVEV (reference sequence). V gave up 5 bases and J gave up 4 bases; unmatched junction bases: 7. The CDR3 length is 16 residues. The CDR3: CASSHQTSGGPDTQYF. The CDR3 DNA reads TGTGCCAGCAGTCACCAGACTAGCGGGGGCCCAGATACGCAGTATTTT.

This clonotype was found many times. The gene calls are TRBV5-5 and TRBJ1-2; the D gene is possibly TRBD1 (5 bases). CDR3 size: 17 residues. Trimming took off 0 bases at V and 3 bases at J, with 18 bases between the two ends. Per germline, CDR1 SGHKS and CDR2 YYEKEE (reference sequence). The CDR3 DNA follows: TGTGCCAGCAGCTTGGTTGCGGGGGTGCCTGCCCACTATGGCTACACCTTC. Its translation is CASSLVAGVPAHYGYTF.

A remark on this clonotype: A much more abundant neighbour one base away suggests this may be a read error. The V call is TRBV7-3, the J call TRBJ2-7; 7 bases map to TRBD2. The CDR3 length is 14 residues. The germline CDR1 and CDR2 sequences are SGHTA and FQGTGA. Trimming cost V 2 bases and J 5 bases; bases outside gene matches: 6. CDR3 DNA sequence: TGTGCCAGCAGCTTATCAGGGAGGGGAGACGAGCAGTACTTC. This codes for CASSLSGRGDEQYF. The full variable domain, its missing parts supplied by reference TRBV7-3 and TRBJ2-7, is GAGVSQTPSNKVTEKGKYVELRCDPISGHTALYWYRQSLGQGPEFLIYFQGTGAADDSGLPNDRFFAVRPEGSVSTLKIQRTERGDSAVYLCASSLSGRGDEQYFGPGTRLTVT.

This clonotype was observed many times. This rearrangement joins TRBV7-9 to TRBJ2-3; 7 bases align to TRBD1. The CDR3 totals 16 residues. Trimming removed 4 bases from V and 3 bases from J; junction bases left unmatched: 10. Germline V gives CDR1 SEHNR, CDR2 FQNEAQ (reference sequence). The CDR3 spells CASSSSGQRVTDTQYF. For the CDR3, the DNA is TGTGCCAGCAGCTCATCGGGACAGAGGGTTACAGATACGCAGTATTTT.

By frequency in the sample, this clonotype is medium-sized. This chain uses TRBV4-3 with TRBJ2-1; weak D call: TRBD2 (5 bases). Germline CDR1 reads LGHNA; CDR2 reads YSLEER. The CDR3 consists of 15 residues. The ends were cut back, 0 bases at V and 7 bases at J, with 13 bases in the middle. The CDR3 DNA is TGCGCCAGCAGCCAAGATATTACTAGTTTAAATGAGCAGTTCTTC. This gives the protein CASSQDITSLNEQFF.

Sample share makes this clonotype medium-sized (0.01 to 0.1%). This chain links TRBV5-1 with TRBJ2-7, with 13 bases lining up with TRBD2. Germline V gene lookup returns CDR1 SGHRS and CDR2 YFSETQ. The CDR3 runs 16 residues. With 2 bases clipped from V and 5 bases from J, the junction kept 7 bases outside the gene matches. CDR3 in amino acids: CASSFSLGLAGDEQYF. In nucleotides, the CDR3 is TGCGCCAGCAGCTTTTCCTTAGGACTAGCGGGAGACGAGCAGTACTTC.

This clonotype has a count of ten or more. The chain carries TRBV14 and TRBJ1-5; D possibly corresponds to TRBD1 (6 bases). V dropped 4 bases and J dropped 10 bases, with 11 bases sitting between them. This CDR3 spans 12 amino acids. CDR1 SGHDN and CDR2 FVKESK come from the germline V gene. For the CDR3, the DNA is TGTGCCAGCAGCCGAACAGGGTTACCCCAGCATTTT. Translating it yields CASSRTGLPQHF.

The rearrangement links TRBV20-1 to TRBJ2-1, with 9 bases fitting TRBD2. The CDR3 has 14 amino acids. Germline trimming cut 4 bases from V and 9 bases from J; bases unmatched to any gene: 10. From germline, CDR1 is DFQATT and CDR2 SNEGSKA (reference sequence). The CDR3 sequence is CSAIPVAGVSEQFF. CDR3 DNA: TGCAGTGCTATACCGGTAGCGGGAGTAAGTGAGCAGTTCTTC.

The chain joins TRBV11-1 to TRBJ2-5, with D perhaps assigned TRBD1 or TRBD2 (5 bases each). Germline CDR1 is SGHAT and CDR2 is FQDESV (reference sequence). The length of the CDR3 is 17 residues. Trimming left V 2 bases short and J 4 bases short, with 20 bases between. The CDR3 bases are TGTGCCAGCAGCTTAACGGGGAGCCAGGGTATACCAGAGACCCAGTACTTC. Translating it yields CASSLTGSQGIPETQYF.

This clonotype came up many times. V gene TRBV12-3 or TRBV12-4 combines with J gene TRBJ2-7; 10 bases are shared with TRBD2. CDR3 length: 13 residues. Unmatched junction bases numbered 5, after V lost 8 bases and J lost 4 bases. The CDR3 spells CASGAGGPYEQYF. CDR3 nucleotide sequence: TGTGCCAGCGGAGCGGGGGGGCCGTACGAGCAGTACTTC.

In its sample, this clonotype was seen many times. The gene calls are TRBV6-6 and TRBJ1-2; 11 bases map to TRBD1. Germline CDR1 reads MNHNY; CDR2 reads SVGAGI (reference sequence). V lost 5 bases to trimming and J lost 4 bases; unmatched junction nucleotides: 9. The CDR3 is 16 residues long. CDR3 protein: CASSGQGATPGYGYTF. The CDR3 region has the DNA TGTGCCAGCAGTGGACAGGGGGCGACGCCGGGCTATGGCTACACCTTC.

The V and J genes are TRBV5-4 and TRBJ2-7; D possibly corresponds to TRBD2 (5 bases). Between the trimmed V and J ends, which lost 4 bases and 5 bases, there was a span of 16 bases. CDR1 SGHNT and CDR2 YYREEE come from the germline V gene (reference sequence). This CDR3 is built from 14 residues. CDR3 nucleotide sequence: TGTGCCAGCAGCCCGATCGGGAAAGTCAACGAGCAGTACTTC. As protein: CASSPIGKVNEQYF.

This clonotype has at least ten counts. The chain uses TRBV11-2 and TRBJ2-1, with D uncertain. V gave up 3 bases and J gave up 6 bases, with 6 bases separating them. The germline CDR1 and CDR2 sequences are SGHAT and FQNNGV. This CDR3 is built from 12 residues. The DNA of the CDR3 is TGTGCCAGCAGCTTCAGTGGCAATGAGCAGTTCTTC. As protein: CASSFSGNEQFF.

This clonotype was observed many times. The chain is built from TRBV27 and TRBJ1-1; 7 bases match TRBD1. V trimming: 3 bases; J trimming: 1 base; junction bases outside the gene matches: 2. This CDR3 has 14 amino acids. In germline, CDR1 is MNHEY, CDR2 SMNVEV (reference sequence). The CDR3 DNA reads TGTGCCAGCAGTTTGACAGGGTCGAACACTGAAGCTTTCTTT. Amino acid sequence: CASSLTGSNTEAFF.

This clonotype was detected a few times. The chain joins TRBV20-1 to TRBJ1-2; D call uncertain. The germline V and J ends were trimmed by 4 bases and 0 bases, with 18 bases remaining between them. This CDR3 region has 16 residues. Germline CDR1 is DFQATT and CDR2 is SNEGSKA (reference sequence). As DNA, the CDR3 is TGCAGTGCTATATCTCCCCGGGGAGAAGCTAACTATGGCTACACCTTC. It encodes CSAISPRGEANYGYTF.

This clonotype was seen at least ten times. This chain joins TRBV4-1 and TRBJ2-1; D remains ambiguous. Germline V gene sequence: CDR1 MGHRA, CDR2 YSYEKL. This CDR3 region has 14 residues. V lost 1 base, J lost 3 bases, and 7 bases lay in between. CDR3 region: CASSQVLNYNEQFF. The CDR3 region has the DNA TGCGCCAGCAGCCAAGTACTAAACTACAATGAGCAGTTCTTC.

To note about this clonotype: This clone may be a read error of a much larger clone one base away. CDR3 bases: TGTGCCAGCAGCTCCTGCGGGACTTCAGTCTCACCCCTCCACTTT. It translates to CASSSCGTSVSPLHF. The chain combines TRBV7-2 with TRBJ1-6; TRBD1 is a possible D gene (5 bases). V shed 4 bases and J shed 10 bases, with 17 bases lying between them. The V gene's germline CDR1 is SGHTA and CDR2 FQGNSA. CDR3 length: 15 amino acids.